These T cell receptor beta chains were read from a single sample in a study of T cells after yellow fever vaccination. A single record per CDR3 protein comes from TCRdb applying MiXCR to the 5' RACE reads. The sample shows about 350,000 distinct CDR3 sequences, 7% to 10% of them seen only once. The material was PBMCs, obtained more than 40 days after the first yellow fever vaccination. These receptors were obtained from a young man who received the YFV17D yellow fever vaccine. CDR3s include the opening cysteine and the closing phenylalanine or tryptophan. The order of the fields is J gene, D gene, V gene, clone size, CDR3 protein, CDR3 DNA. D genes are given only for firm matches. Clone size is shown for a subset of rows, as once, few, many or a class of expanded clone.

>TRBJ1-2|-|TRBV6-5|-
CASSYIGPAGNYGYTF
TGTGCCAGCAGTTACATAGGCCCCGCGGGGAACTATGGCTACACCTTC
>TRBJ1-4|-|TRBV12-3/TRBV12-4|few
CASSISRVGEKLFF
TGTGCCAGCAGCATCAGCAGGGTGGGCGAAAAACTGTTTTTT
>TRBJ1-4|-|TRBV4-3|few
CASSQAIATNEKLFF
TGCGCCAGCAGCCAGGCTATTGCAACTAATGAAAAACTGTTTTTT
>TRBJ2-3|-|TRBV29-1|-
CSVDGAGDTQYF
TGCAGCGTTGATGGGGCAGGGGATACGCAGTATTTT
>TRBJ2-7|-|TRBV5-1|many
CASGVGHPRLEQYF
TGCGCCAGCGGCGTGGGACACCCAAGGCTCGAGCAGTACTTC
>TRBJ1-6|-|TRBV18|few
CASSPMRGESPLHF
TGTGCCAGCTCACCAATGCGGGGTGAATCACCCCTCCACTTT
>TRBJ2-7|TRBD2|TRBV12-3/TRBV12-4|-
CASSTGTSGEQYF
TGTGCCAGCAGCACCGGGACTAGCGGGGAGCAGTACTTC
>TRBJ2-1|-|TRBV30|-
CAWRGPGPEQFF
TGTGCCTGGAGGGGGCCCGGCCCTGAGCAGTTCTTC
>TRBJ2-1|TRBD2|TRBV5-4|-
CASSPEASGSYNEQFF
TGTGCCAGCAGCCCTGAGGCTAGCGGCTCCTACAATGAGCAGTTCTTC
>TRBJ2-6|-|TRBV6-2/TRBV6-3|few
CASSYSLRGVLGINSGANVLTF
TGTGCCAGCAGTTACTCCCTAAGAGGGGTATTGGGGATTAACTCTGGGGCCAACGTCCTGACTTTC
>TRBJ1-2|-|TRBV6-1|few
CASREPGGYGYTF
TGTGCCAGCAGGGAACCAGGAGGCTATGGCTACACCTTC
>TRBJ2-2|-|TRBV7-3|-
CASGLLGPGELFF
TGTGCCAGCGGCTTATTGGGTCCCGGGGAGCTGTTTTTT
>TRBJ2-5|-|TRBV30|-
CAWSSTGLQETQYF
TGTGCCTGGAGCTCTACAGGTTTACAAGAGACCCAGTACTTC
>TRBJ1-4|-|TRBV14|few
CASSLNDGGAPEKLFF
TGTGCCAGCAGCCTAAATGACGGGGGGGCGCCCGAAAAACTGTTTTTT
>TRBJ1-2|-|TRBV12-3/TRBV12-4|-
CASTLLWDGYTF
TGTGCCAGCACCCTATTGTGGGATGGCTACACCTTC
>TRBJ1-6|-|TRBV7-2|many
CASGSSRVSPLHF
TGTGCCAGCGGTTCATCACGGGTTTCACCCCTCCACTTT
>TRBJ2-1|-|TRBV7-9|few
CASSLSDRMAFF
TGTGCCAGCAGCTTATCAGACAGGATGGCGTTCTTC
>TRBJ1-1|TRBD1|TRBV18|-
CASSHRGWEAFF
TGTGCCAGCTCACACAGGGGTTGGGAAGCTTTCTTT
>TRBJ2-1|TRBD2|TRBV12-3/TRBV12-4|many
CASGRGGYNEQFF
TGTGCCAGCGGACGGGGGGGCTACAATGAGCAGTTCTTC
>TRBJ1-1|-|TRBV5-1|-
CASSPLGGPGNTEAFF
TGCGCCAGCAGCCCCCTTGGGGGGCCGGGGAACACTGAAGCTTTCTTT
>TRBJ2-1|-|TRBV12-3/TRBV12-4|-
CASTLAEDEQFF
TGTGCCAGCACCTTAGCAGAAGATGAGCAGTTCTTC
>TRBJ2-3|TRBD2|TRBV4-1|-
CASSQPSSGGGDYTQYF
TGCGCCAGCAGCCAACCCTCAAGCGGGGGGGGAGATTATACGCAGTATTTT
>TRBJ2-6|TRBD1|TRBV2|-
CASSLQGAPGANVLTF
TGTGCCAGCAGTCTCCAGGGGGCGCCTGGGGCCAACGTCCTGACTTTC
>TRBJ2-1|-|TRBV7-3|few
CASSPGAQGNEQFF
TGTGCCAGCAGCCCAGGGGCCCAGGGAAATGAGCAGTTCTTC
>TRBJ1-6|-|TRBV25-1|-
CASHGGEGGSPLHF
TGTGCCAGCCATGGGGGTGAGGGGGGTTCACCCCTCCACTTT
>TRBJ2-3|-|TRBV11-2|few
CASSLVVGVQGRTDTQYF
TGTGCCAGCAGCTTAGTCGTTGGAGTGCAGGGACGCACAGATACGCAGTATTTT
>TRBJ1-4|-|TRBV7-2|few
CASSDRQVVNEKLFF
TGTGCCAGCAGCGACCGACAGGTGGTAAATGAAAAACTGTTTTTT
>TRBJ1-3|-|TRBV5-1|many
CASSPGTSSGNTIYF
TGCGCCAGCAGCCCCGGGACATCGTCTGGAAACACCATATATTTT
>TRBJ1-2|-|TRBV15|few
CATSYPGVGYGYTF
TGTGCCACCAGCTATCCGGGTGTGGGATATGGCTACACCTTC
>TRBJ2-5|-|TRBV5-1|-
CASSLVSGWGETQYF
TGCGCCAGCAGCTTGGTTTCAGGGTGGGGAGAGACCCAGTACTTC
>TRBJ1-1|TRBD1|TRBV4-2|many
CASSQDWTGNTEAFF
TGTGCCAGCAGCCAAGATTGGACAGGGAACACTGAAGCTTTCTTT
>TRBJ1-5|-|TRBV19|-
CASSIDLRLPQHF
TGTGCCAGTAGTATAGATCTTAGGCTGCCCCAGCATTTT
>TRBJ2-7|TRBD2|TRBV5-1|many
CASSLGTSGNLYEQYF
TGCGCCAGCAGCTTGGGGACTAGCGGGAATCTCTACGAGCAGTACTTC
>TRBJ2-5|TRBD1|TRBV20-1|few
CSATVPGGAPGETQYF
TGCAGTGCTACGGTTCCAGGGGGCGCCCCAGGGGAGACCCAGTACTTC
>TRBJ2-3|TRBD2|TRBV7-2|-
CASSLALAMGGPDTQYF
TGTGCCAGCAGCTTAGCGCTGGCTATGGGAGGGCCAGATACGCAGTATTTT
>TRBJ1-2|-|TRBV4-1|-
CASSLKASLGPGSYGYTF
TGCGCCAGCAGTCTAAAGGCTTCTTTGGGCCCCGGCAGCTATGGCTACACCTTC
>TRBJ2-1|-|TRBV2|-
CAVHREDNEQFF
TGTGCCGTACACAGGGAGGACAATGAGCAGTTCTTC
>TRBJ1-3|-|TRBV11-2|once
CASTEAGEGNTIYF
TGTGCCAGCACCGAAGCGGGAGAAGGAAACACCATATATTTT
>TRBJ1-4|TRBD1|TRBV27|-
CASSLGDSLNEKLFF
TGTGCCAGCAGTTTGGGGGACAGCCTTAATGAAAAACTGTTTTTT
>TRBJ2-7|TRBD1|TRBV7-2|few
CASSLFSAGGVEQYF
TGTGCCAGCAGCTTATTCTCGGCAGGGGGCGTCGAGCAGTACTTC
>TRBJ2-3|-|TRBV12-3/TRBV12-4|few
CASSLGGLISGQYF
TGTGCCAGCAGTTTAGGGGGGTTGATAAGCGGGCAGTATTTT
>TRBJ1-5|-|TRBV5-6|-
CASSLGPGVNQPQHF
TGTGCCAGCAGCTTGGGGCCGGGGGTTAATCAGCCCCAGCATTTT
>TRBJ1-4|-|TRBV20-1|-
CSAPLGGGAREKLFF
TGCAGTGCCCCGCTGGGGGGGGGTGCGAGGGAAAAACTGTTTTTT
>TRBJ2-7|-|TRBV4-3|-
CASSSNFGGNSEQYF
TGCGCCAGCAGTTCTAACTTCGGGGGCAATTCCGAGCAGTACTTC
>TRBJ2-1|TRBD2|TRBV11-2|few
CASSPLAGGAYEQFF
TGTGCCAGCAGCCCTCTAGCGGGGGGGGCCTATGAGCAGTTCTTC
>TRBJ2-3|-|TRBV3-1|-
CASSTGPDRTDTQYF
TGTGCCAGCAGCACAGGGCCGGACCGCACAGATACGCAGTATTTT
>TRBJ2-2|TRBD1|TRBV29-1|many
CSVEWTGFTGELFF
TGCAGCGTTGAATGGACAGGATTCACCGGGGAGCTGTTTTTT
>TRBJ2-3|-|TRBV10-3|few
CAIGGGTDTQYF
TGTGCCATCGGCGGGGGCACAGATACGCAGTATTTT
>TRBJ2-1|-|TRBV18|-
CASLTGPRRGGSYNEQFF
TGTGCCAGTCTTACAGGCCCTCGACGAGGTGGCTCCTACAATGAGCAGTTCTTC
>TRBJ2-5|-|TRBV19|-
CASMGLSQETQYF
TGTGCCAGTATGGGACTTTCCCAAGAGACCCAGTACTTC
>TRBJ1-2|-|TRBV12-3/TRBV12-4|few
CASSPGESLRYTF
TGTGCCAGCAGTCCAGGGGAATCCTTACGCTACACCTTC
>TRBJ1-1|-|TRBV9|-
CASSDLNTEAFF
TGTGCCAGCAGCGACCTGAACACTGAAGCTTTCTTT
>TRBJ1-6|TRBD1|TRBV4-3|few
CASKRDRYNSPLHF
TGCGCCAGCAAGAGGGACAGGTATAATTCACCCCTCCACTTT
>TRBJ2-7|-|TRBV4-2|-
CASSQDLRAGSGEQYF
TGTGCCAGCAGCCAAGATCTAAGGGCCGGGAGTGGCGAGCAGTACTTC
>TRBJ1-5|-|TRBV28|few
CASSLLSDQPQHF
TGTGCCAGCAGTTTATTAAGTGATCAGCCCCAGCATTTT